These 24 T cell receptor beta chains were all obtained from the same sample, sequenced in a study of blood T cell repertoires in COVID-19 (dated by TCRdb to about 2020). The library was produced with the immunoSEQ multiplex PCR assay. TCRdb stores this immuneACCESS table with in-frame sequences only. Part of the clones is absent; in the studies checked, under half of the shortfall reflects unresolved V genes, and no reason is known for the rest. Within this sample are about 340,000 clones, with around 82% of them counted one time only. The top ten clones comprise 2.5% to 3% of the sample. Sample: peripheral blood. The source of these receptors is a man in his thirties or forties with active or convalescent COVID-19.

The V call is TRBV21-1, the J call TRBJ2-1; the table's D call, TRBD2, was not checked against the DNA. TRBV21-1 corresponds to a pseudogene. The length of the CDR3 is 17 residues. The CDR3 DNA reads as TGTGCCAGCAGCAAGATCTCTAGCGGGGGTCGATCCAATGAGCAGTTCTTC. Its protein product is CASSKISSGGRSNEQFF.

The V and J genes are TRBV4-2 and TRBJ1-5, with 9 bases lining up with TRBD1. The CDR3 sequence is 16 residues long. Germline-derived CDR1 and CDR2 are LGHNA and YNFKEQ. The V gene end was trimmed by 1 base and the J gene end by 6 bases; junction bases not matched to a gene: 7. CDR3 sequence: CASSQVAGQGGQPQHF. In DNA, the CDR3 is TGTGCCAGCAGCCAAGTGGCGGGACAGGGAGGTCAGCCCCAGCATTTT.

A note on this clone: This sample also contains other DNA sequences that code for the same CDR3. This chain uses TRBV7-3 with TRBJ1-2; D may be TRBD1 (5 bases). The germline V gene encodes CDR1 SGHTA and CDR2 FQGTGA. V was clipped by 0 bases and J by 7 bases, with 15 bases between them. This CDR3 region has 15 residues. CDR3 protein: CASSLTPGLGGGYTF. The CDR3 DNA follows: TGTGCCAGCAGCTTAACGCCGGGTCTGGGGGGTGGCTACACCTTC.

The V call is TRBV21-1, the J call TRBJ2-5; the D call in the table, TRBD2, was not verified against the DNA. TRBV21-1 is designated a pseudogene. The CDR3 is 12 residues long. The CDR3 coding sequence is TGTGCCAGCGGGGAAGGGAGAGAGACCCAGTACTTC. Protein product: CASGEGRETQYF.

The CDR3 loop is CASSDRSYGYTF. For the CDR3, the DNA is TGTGCCAGCAGCGACAGGAGCTATGGCTACACCTTC. This sequence joins TRBV6-2 or TRBV6-3 and TRBJ1-2; a weak D match, TRBD1 (6 bases). The V gene lost 6 bases and the J gene lost 4 bases, with 9 bases spanning the gap. CDR1 and CDR2 from the germline V gene are MNHEY and SVGEGT. CDR3 length: 12 amino acids.

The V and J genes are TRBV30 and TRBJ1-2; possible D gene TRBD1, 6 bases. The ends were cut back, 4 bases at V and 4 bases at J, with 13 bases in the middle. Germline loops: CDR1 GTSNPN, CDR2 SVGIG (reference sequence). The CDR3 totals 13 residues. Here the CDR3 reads CAWNGGAGYGYTF. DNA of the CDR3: TGTGCCTGGAATGGGGGCGCGGGCTATGGCTACACCTTC.

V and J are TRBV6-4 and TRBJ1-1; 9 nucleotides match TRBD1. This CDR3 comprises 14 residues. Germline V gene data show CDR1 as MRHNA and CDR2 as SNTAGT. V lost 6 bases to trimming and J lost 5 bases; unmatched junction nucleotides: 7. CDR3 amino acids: CASRVQGAATEAFF. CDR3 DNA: TGTGCCAGCAGAGTACAGGGGGCCGCGACTGAAGCTTTCTTT.

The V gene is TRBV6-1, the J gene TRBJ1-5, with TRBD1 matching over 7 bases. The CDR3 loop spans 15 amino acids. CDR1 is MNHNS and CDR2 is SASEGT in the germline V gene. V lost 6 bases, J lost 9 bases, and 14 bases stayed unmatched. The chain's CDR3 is CASSRKRQGQVPQHF. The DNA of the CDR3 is TGTGCCAGCAGCCGCAAACGACAGGGCCAAGTGCCCCAGCATTTT.

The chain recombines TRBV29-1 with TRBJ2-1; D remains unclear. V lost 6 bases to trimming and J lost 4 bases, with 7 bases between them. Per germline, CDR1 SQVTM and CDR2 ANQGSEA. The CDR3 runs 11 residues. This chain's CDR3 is CSVQNYNEQFF. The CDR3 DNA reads TGCAGCGTCCAGAATTACAATGAGCAGTTCTTC.

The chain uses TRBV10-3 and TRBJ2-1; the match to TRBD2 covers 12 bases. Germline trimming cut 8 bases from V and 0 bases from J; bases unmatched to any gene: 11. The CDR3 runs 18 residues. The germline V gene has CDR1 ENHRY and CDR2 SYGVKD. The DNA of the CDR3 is TGTGCCATCCGAACTAGCGGGGGGCTACTCAGCTCCTACAATGAGCAGTTCTTC. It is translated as CAIRTSGGLLSSYNEQFF.

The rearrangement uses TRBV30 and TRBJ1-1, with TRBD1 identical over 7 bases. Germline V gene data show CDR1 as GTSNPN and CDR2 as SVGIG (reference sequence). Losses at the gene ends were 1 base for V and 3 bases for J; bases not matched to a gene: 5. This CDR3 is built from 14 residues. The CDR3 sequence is CAWSGRTGYTEAFF. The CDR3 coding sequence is TGTGCCTGGAGTGGGCGGACAGGCTACACTGAAGCTTTCTTT.

Written as DNA, the CDR3 is TGTGCCAGCAGCCCACTGGCAAGGTCTGCGAGGGACCAGTACTTC. This sequence encodes CASSPLARSARDQYF. The chain is built from TRBV6-2 or TRBV6-3 and TRBJ2-5, with D possibly TRBD2 on 5 matching bases. There are 15 residues in the CDR3. Germline values: CDR1 MNHEY, CDR2 SVGEGT. Trimming stripped 6 bases from V and 10 bases from J, with 24 bases between.

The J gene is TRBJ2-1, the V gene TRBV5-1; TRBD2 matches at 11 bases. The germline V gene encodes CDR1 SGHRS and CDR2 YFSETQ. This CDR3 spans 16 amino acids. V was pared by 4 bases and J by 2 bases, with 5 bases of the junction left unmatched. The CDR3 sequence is CASSGPGLAAYNEQFF. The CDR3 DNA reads TGCGCCAGCAGCGGACCGGGACTAGCGGCCTACAATGAGCAGTTCTTC.

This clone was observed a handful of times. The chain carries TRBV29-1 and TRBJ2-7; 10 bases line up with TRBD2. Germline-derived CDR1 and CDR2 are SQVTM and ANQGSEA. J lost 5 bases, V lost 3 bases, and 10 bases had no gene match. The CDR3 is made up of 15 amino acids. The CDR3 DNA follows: TGCAGCGTTGACCCTAGCGGGAGCGGAAAAAACGAGCAGTACTTC. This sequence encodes CSVDPSGSGKNEQYF.

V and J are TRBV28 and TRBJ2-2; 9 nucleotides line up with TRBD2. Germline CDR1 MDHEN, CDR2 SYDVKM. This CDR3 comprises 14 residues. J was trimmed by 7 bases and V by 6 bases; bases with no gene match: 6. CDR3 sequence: CASSLGTSFGELFF. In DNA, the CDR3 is TGTGCCAGCAGCCTAGGGACTAGCTTCGGGGAGCTGTTTTTT.

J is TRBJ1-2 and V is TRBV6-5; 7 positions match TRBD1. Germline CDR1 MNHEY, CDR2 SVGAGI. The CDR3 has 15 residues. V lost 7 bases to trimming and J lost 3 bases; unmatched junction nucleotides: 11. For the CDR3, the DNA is TGTGCCAGCAAATTTCTTTCGGGGACAGACTATGGCTACACCTTC. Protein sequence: CASKFLSGTDYGYTF.

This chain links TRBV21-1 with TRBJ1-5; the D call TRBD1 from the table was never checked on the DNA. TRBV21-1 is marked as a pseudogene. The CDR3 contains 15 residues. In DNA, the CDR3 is TGTGCCAGCAGCAAAGCGAGGGGGCTCAATCAGCCCCAGCATTTT. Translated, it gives CASSKARGLNQPQHF.

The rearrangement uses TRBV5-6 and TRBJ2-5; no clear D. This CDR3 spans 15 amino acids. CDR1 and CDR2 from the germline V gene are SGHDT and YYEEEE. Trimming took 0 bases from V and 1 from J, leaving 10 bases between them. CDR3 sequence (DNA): TGTGCCAGCAGCTTGGATGCTAGTGGCCAAGAGACCCAGTACTTC. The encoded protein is CASSLDASGQETQYF.

The CDR3 sequence: CATSSLTFPTDTQYF. Written as DNA, the CDR3 is TGTGCCACCAGCAGTTTAACTTTCCCCACAGATACGCAGTATTTT. V and J are TRBV15 and TRBJ2-3; D unresolved. V lost 3 bases and J lost 2, with 12 bases in between. Germline lookup yields CDR1 LNHNV and CDR2 YYDKDF (reference sequence). The CDR3 covers 15 residues. The full variable domain, completed using reference TRBV15 and TRBJ2-3, is DAMVIQNPRYQVTQFGKPVTLSCSQTLNHNVMYWYQQKSSQAPKLLFHYYDKDFNNEADTPDNFQSRRPNTSFCFLDIRSPGLGDTAMYLCATSSLTFPTDTQYFGPGTRLTVL.

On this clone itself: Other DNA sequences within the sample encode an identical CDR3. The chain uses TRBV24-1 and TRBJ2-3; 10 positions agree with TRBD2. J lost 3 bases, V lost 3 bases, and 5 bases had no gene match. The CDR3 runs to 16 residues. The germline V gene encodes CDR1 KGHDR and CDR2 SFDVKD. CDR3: CATSDRLAGVTDTQYF. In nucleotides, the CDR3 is TGTGCCACCAGTGATCGACTAGCGGGTGTTACAGATACGCAGTATTTT.

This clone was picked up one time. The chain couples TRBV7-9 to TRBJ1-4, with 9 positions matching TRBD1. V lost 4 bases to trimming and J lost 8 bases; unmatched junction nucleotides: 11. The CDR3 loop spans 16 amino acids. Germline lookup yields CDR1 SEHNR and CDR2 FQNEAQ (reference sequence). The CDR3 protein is CASSSPTGTGKEKLFF. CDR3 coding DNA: TGTGCCAGCAGCTCACCCACCGGGACAGGGAAGGAAAAACTGTTTTTT.

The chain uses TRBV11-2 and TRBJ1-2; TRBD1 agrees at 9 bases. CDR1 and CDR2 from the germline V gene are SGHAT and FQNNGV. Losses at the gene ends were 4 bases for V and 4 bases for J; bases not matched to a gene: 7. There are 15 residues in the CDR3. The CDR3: CASSSNRGRGYGYTF. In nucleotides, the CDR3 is TGTGCCAGCAGCTCCAACAGGGGGCGCGGCTATGGCTACACCTTC. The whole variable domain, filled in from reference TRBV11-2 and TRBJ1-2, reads EAGVAQSPRYKIIEKRQSVAFWCNPISGHATLYWYQQILGQGPKLLIQFQNNGVVDDSQLPKDRFSAERLKGVDSTLKIQPAKLEDSAVYLCASSSNRGRGYGYTFGSGTRLTVV.

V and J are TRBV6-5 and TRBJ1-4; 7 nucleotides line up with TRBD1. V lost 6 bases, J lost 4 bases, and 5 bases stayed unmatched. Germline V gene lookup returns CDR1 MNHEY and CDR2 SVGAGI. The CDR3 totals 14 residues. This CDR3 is CASSPGTVNEKLFF. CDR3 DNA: TGTGCCAGCAGCCCGGGGACAGTTAATGAAAAACTGTTTTTT.

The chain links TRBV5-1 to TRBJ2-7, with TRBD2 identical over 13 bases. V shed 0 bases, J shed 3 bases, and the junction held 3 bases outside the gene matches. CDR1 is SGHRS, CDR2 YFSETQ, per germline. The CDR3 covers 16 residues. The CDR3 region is CASSLGTSGSYYEQYF. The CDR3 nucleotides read TGCGCCAGCAGCTTGGGGACTAGCGGGAGTTACTACGAGCAGTACTTC.